This TCR beta chain is drawn from a study of blood T cell repertoires in COVID-19. This CDR3 has 14 residues. V lost 6 bases and J lost 5; bases outside the gene matches: 9. The germline V gene has CDR1 MNHEY and CDR2 SVGAGI. Libraries were prepared by immunoSEQ multiplex PCR; TCRdb keeps only in-frame clonotypes and omits some of them. The table includes 100,000 or so clones, approximately 91% detected once. The TCR was taken from a man between 50 and 59 years old with active COVID-19. Sequencing was done on a sample of peripheral blood. The chain carries TRBV6-5 and TRBJ1-1; 7 bases align to TRBD1. Here the CDR3 DNA reads TGTGCCAGCAGACGACAGGGCCTGGTAACTGAAGCTTTCTTT. Protein product: CASRRQGLVTEAFF.